The rows below give T cell receptor beta chains drawn from one sample of a study of T cell responses to AZD1222 COVID-19 vaccine. Libraries were prepared by immunoSEQ multiplex PCR; TCRdb keeps only in-frame clonotypes and omits some of them. This table has over 110,000 clones, roughly 90% appearing once. The starting material was peripheral blood, obtained 28 days after the second AZD1222 dose. The receptors stem from an adult who received the AZD1222 COVID-19 vaccine. Each CDR3 is given with its conserved first and last residue. Fields, in order: clone size, D gene, J gene, V gene, CDR3 DNA, CDR3 protein. The D gene is left open where the match is weak. The listing skips clone size in some rows; elsewhere it reads once, few, many or a size class.

clone size: .
D gene: .
J gene: TRBJ1-2
V gene: TRBV10-3
CDR3 DNA: TGTGCCACAGGACAGAACTATGGCTACACCTTC
CDR3 protein: CATGQNYGYTF

clone size: .
D gene: .
J gene: TRBJ1-4
V gene: TRBV19
CDR3 DNA: TGTGCCAGTAGTTGGTCCCCTGGTGAAAAACTGTTTTTT
CDR3 protein: CASSWSPGEKLFF

clone size: few
D gene: TRBD1
J gene: TRBJ2-2
V gene: TRBV6-5
CDR3 DNA: TGTGCCAGTAGGGACAGGTTATCCACCGGGGAGCTGTTTTTT
CDR3 protein: CASRDRLSTGELFF

clone size: .
D gene: TRBD1
J gene: TRBJ1-4
V gene: TRBV6-5
CDR3 DNA: TGTGCCAGCAGTTACTTGGGACAGTCCGGCGAAAAACTGTTTTTT
CDR3 protein: CASSYLGQSGEKLFF

clone size: .
D gene: TRBD2
J gene: TRBJ2-2
V gene: TRBV11-2
CDR3 DNA: TGTGCCAGCAGCTTAGACCTAGCGGGAGGGGCCGGGGAGCTGTTTTTT
CDR3 protein: CASSLDLAGGAGELFF

clone size: .
D gene: .
J gene: TRBJ2-2
V gene: TRBV5-4
CDR3 DNA: TGTGCCAGCAGCTTTGATGTCGGGGTAAACACCGGGGAGCTGTTTTTT
CDR3 protein: CASSFDVGVNTGELFF

clone size: .
D gene: TRBD1
J gene: TRBJ1-5
V gene: TRBV29-1
CDR3 DNA: TGCAGCGCCGGGACAGGGGAGAGCAATCAGCCCCAGCATTTT
CDR3 protein: CSAGTGESNQPQHF

clone size: .
D gene: TRBD2
J gene: TRBJ2-5
V gene: TRBV6-5
CDR3 DNA: TGTGCCAGTTTGCAACCCGCTAGCGGGCAAGAGACCCAGTACTTC
CDR3 protein: CASLQPASGQETQYF

clone size: .
D gene: TRBD2
J gene: TRBJ2-1
V gene: TRBV9
CDR3 DNA: TGTGCCAGCAGCTCAGTGGGGACTAGCTCCTACAATGAGCAGTTCTTC
CDR3 protein: CASSSVGTSSYNEQFF

clone size: .
D gene: TRBD2
J gene: TRBJ2-3
V gene: TRBV7-8
CDR3 DNA: TGTGCCAGCAGCTTAGCGGGAGGGCGCACAGATACGCAGTATTTT
CDR3 protein: CASSLAGGRTDTQYF

clone size: .
D gene: .
J gene: TRBJ1-1
V gene: TRBV28
CDR3 DNA: TGTGCCAGCACCTTAACGGGCGGCACTGAAGCTTTCTTT
CDR3 protein: CASTLTGGTEAFF

clone size: .
D gene: .
J gene: TRBJ1-4
V gene: TRBV11-2
CDR3 DNA: TGTGCCAGCAGCTCCGCAGGGAGAGCTAATGAAAAACTGTTTTTT
CDR3 protein: CASSSAGRANEKLFF

clone size: .
D gene: .
J gene: TRBJ1-5
V gene: TRBV11-2
CDR3 DNA: TGTGCCAGCAGCTTAGATACCGGACCGAGACCTCATCAGCCCCAGCATTTT
CDR3 protein: CASSLDTGPRPHQPQHF

clone size: .
D gene: TRBD1
J gene: TRBJ1-1
V gene: TRBV6-5
CDR3 DNA: TGTGCCAGCAGTTACAGGACAGGAGACCTTGAAGCTTTCTTT
CDR3 protein: CASSYRTGDLEAFF

clone size: .
D gene: .
J gene: TRBJ1-6
V gene: TRBV3-1/TRBV3-2
CDR3 DNA: TGTGCCAGCAGCCAAGTTGGGGAAACTTCACCCCTCCACTTT
CDR3 protein: CASSQVGETSPLHF

clone size: .
D gene: .
J gene: TRBJ1-5
V gene: TRBV28
CDR3 DNA: TGTGCCAGCAGCCCCCACCTTAGCAATCAGCCCCAGCATTTT
CDR3 protein: CASSPHLSNQPQHF

clone size: .
D gene: .
J gene: TRBJ1-6
V gene: TRBV6-5
CDR3 DNA: TGTGCCAGCAGCTACTCTACAATCGGAGGTAATTCACCCCTCCACTTT
CDR3 protein: CASSYSTIGGNSPLHF

clone size: few
D gene: .
J gene: TRBJ2-3
V gene: TRBV20-1
CDR3 DNA: TGCAGTGCTAGTGGAATAGGACTAACCACAGATACGCAGTATTTT
CDR3 protein: CSASGIGLTTDTQYF

clone size: once
D gene: TRBD2
J gene: TRBJ2-1
V gene: TRBV29-1
CDR3 DNA: TGCAGCGTTCGCGGGGGGGTTCTCCATGAGCAGTTCTTC
CDR3 protein: CSVRGGVLHEQFF

clone size: .
D gene: .
J gene: TRBJ1-1
V gene: TRBV18
CDR3 DNA: TGTGCCAGCTCACCGACAGTGAACACTGAAGCTTTCTTT
CDR3 protein: CASSPTVNTEAFF

clone size: .
D gene: .
J gene: TRBJ2-1
V gene: TRBV6-2/TRBV6-3
CDR3 DNA: TGTGCCAGCAGTCGAAACAATGAGCAGTTCTTC
CDR3 protein: CASSRNNEQFF

clone size: .
D gene: .
J gene: TRBJ1-6
V gene: TRBV6-5
CDR3 DNA: TGTGCCAGCAGTACAGGACAGAATAATTCACCCCTCCACTTT
CDR3 protein: CASSTGQNNSPLHF

clone size: .
D gene: TRBD1
J gene: TRBJ2-7
V gene: TRBV6-5
CDR3 DNA: TGTGCCAGTACCGGGAGGACAGGGGGAACCTACGAGCAGTACTTC
CDR3 protein: CASTGRTGGTYEQYF

clone size: .
D gene: .
J gene: TRBJ1-3
V gene: TRBV18
CDR3 DNA: TGTGCCAGCTCTTATGGGTCCGGCTCTGGAAACACCATATATTTT
CDR3 protein: CASSYGSGSGNTIYF

clone size: .
D gene: TRBD1
J gene: TRBJ1-6
V gene: TRBV10-3
CDR3 DNA: TGTGCCATCAGTGGGGACAGAATTAATTCACCCCTCCACTTT
CDR3 protein: CAISGDRINSPLHF

clone size: few
D gene: TRBD2
J gene: TRBJ2-7
V gene: TRBV27
CDR3 DNA: TGTGCCAGCAGTTTATCGACTAGCGGCTACGAGCAGTACTTC
CDR3 protein: CASSLSTSGYEQYF